The clone carrying this TCR beta chain has a single count. Antigen: not known. This record belongs to a study of graft-versus-host responses after intestinal transplantation. Looking at the study overall: Recipients had transplants, and these were multivisceral, liver-intestinal, or isolated intestinal. Each patient got anti-thymocyte globulin induction, then tacrolimus and steroids for approximately three years. General observations from the study: Circulating GvH clone levels at their peak were associated with HvG declines (early post-transplant).

The assay was immunoSEQ multiplex PCR, and TCRdb's table has in-frame clones only and misses some. The table includes about 110,000 clones, 90% to 95% detected once. V trimming: 4 bases; J trimming: 9 bases; junction bases outside the gene matches: 8. Germline lookup yields CDR1 SQVTM and CDR2 ANQGSEA. CDR3 length: 14 residues. The clonotype originates from a human donor who was the organ donor for an intestinal transplant. The genes are TRBV29-1 and TRBJ2-1; TRBD2 matches 11 bases. Sequenced here: unstimulated CD4+ T cells sorted from spleen or lymph node cells, sampled before transplant. In nucleotides, the CDR3 is TGCAGCGTTGGACTAGCGGGGCCCAGGAGTGAGCAGTTCTTC. Protein product: CSVGLAGPRSEQFF.